Sequencing of this T cell receptor (beta chain) was carried out in a study of T-cell reconstitution after alpha-beta-depleted transplantation in children (dated by TCRdb to the mid-2010s). Looking at the study overall: Using TCR repertoire profiling, the study followed T-cell immune reconstitution in a quantitative way in children after TCRalphabeta/CD19-depleted allogeneic hematopoietic cell transplantation. The study at large found these results: The high TCRbeta diversity at day 60 in some patients was ascribed to recipient T cells and intrathymic progenitors that had survived conditioning. Hyperexpanded clone frequencies declined over subsequent months; after one year, T-cell counts and TCRbeta diversity were mostly attributed to newly produced T cells. The apparently early recovery of alphabetaT-cell counts about two months after transplant reportedly depended on only several hundred rapidly expanded clones that came from non-depleted graft cells.

This clonotype was found many times. The antigen it recognizes is unknown. The sample holds no much larger clone one base away, and base qualities are not on file. The treatment or condition tag for this specimen amounts to: allogeneic hematopoietic cell transplantation with graft depleted of TCRalphabeta T cells and CD19 B cells. Transplant recipients were children who received TCRalphabeta/CD19-depleted allogeneic hematopoietic cell grafts. The library relied on PCR. Instrument used: Illumina HiSeq 2500. To normalize quantification of the TCRbeta repertoire, the TCR libraries were built with molecular barcoding that relied on unique molecular identifiers. The public reads were run again by TCRdb, first through fastp at Q25 and then through MiXCR, and only productive beta chains were kept. Entries that share a CDR3 protein sequence are merged under the most common genes and DNA. A total of 450,000 to 550,000 distinct CDR3 sequences appear in this sample, more than 9.5% of them only once. The ten largest clones capture less than 15% of the sample.

The CDR3 runs 15 amino acids, cysteine and phenylalanine included. The DNA shown is the 45-base CDR3, in frame from base 1. The germline V gene encodes CDR1 SQVTM and CDR2 ANQGSEA. V and J are trimmed by 3 bases and 7 bases, and the gene matches miss 10 bases of the junction. The chain couples TRBV29-1 to TRBJ2-1, and TRBD2 aligns with 9 junction nucleotides. Material: PBMCs, mostly from graft donor cells, obtained 180 days after TCRalphabeta/CD19-depleted stem cell transplant. This sequence originates from a female patient between 2 and 10 years old who had a stem cell transplant for aplastic anemia, so the T cells may come from the graft donor. The CDR3 region: CSVEGREGLGNEQFF. The DNA reads as follows: TGCAGCGTTGAGGGGCGGGAGGGCCTAGGTAATGAGCAGTTCTTC.